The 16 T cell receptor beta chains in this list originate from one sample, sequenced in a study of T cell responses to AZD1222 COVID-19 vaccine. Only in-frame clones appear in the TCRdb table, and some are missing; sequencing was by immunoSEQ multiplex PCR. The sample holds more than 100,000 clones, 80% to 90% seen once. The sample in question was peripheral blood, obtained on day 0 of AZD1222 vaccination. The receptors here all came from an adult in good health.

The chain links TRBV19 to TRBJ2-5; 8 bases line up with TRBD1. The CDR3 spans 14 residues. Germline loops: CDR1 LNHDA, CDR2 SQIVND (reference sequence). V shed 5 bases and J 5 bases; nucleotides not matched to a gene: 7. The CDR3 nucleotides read TGTGCCAGTAGTCCCCGGACAGGGACGGAGACCCAGTACTTC. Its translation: CASSPRTGTETQYF.

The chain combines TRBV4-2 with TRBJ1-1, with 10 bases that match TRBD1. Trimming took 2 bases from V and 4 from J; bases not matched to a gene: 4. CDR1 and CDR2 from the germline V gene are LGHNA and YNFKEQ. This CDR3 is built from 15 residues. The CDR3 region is CASSQTRDRGTEAFF. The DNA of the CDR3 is TGTGCCAGCAGCCAAACACGGGACAGGGGCACTGAAGCTTTCTTT.

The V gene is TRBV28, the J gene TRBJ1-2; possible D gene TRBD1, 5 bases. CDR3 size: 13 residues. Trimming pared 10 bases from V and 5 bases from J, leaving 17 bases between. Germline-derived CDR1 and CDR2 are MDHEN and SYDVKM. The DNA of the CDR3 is TGTGCCACCTCGTGGGGGGGAGGGTATGGCTACACCTTC. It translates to CATSWGGGYGYTF.

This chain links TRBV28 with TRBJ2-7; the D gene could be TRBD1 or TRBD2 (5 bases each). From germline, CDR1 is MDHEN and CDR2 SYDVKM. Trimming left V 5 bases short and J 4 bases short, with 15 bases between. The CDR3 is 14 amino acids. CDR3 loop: CASSAPGWGYEQYF. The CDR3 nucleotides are TGTGCCAGCAGTGCCCCCGGGTGGGGGTACGAGCAGTACTTC.

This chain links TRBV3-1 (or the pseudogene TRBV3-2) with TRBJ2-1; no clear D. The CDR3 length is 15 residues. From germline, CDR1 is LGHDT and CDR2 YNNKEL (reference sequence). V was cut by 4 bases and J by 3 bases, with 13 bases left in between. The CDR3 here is CASSPFGQYYNEQFF. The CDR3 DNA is TGTGCCAGCAGCCCTTTTGGGCAGTACTACAATGAGCAGTTCTTC.

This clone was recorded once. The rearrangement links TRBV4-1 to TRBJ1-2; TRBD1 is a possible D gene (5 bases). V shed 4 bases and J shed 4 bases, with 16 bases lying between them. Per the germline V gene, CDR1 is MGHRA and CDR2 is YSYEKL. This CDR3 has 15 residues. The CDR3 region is CASSLQSEGIYGYTF. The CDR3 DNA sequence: TGCGCCAGCAGCCTCCAGTCAGAGGGGATCTATGGCTACACCTTC.

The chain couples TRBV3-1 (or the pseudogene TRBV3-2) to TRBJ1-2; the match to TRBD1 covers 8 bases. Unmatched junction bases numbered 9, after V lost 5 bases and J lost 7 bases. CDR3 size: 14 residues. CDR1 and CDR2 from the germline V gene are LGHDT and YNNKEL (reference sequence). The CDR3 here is CASSTGQERFGYTF. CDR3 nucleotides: TGTGCCAGCAGCACGGGACAGGAAAGGTTTGGCTACACCTTC.

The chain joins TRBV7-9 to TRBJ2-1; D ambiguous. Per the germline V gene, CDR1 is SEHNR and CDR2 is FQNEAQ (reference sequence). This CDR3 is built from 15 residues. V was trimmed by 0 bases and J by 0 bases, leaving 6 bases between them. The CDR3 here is CASSLAASSYNEQFF. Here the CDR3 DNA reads TGTGCCAGCAGCTTAGCGGCGAGCTCCTACAATGAGCAGTTCTTC.

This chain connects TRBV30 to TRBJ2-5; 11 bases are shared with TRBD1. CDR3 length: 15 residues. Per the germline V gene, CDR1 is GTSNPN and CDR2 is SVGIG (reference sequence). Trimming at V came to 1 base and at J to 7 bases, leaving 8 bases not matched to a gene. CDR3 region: CAWSAGTGGGATQYF. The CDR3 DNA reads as TGTGCCTGGAGTGCCGGGACAGGGGGGGGTGCGACCCAGTACTTC.

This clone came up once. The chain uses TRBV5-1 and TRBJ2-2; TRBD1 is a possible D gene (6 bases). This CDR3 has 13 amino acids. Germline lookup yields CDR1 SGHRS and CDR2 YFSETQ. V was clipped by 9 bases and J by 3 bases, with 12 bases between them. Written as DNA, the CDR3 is TGCGCCAATGGGGACACCGACACCGGGGAGCTGTTTTTT. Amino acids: CANGDTDTGELFF.

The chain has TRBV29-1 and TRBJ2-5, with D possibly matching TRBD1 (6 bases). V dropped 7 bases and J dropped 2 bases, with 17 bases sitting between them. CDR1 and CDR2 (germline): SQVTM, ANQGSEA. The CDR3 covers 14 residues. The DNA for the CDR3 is TGCAGCGCCAGACGGACAGAAGTACAAGAGACCCAGTACTTC. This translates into CSARRTEVQETQYF.

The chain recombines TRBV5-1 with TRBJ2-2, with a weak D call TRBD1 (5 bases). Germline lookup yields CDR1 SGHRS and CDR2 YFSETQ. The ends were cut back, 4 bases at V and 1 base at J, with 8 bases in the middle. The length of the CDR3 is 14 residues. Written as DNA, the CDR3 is TGCGCCAGCAGCCTAGGACAGAACACCGGGGAGCTGTTTTTT. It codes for CASSLGQNTGELFF.

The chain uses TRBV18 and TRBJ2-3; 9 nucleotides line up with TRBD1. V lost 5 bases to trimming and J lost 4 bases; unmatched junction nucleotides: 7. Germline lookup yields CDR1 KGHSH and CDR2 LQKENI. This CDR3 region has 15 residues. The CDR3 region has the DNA TGTGCCAGCTCATCCGGACAGGGGAACGCAGATACGCAGTATTTT. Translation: CASSSGQGNADTQYF.

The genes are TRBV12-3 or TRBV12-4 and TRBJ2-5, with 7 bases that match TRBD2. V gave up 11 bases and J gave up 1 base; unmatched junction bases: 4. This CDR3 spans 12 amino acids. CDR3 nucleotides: TGTGCCTGCGGGAGCGGCCAAGAGACCCAGTACTTC. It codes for CACGSGQETQYF.

The CDR3 bases are TGTGCCAGCAGCTCCGGGACTAGCGGGAGAACAGATACGCAGTATTTT. Protein sequence: CASSSGTSGRTDTQYF. V and J are TRBV7-3 and TRBJ2-3; 14 bases fit TRBD2. This CDR3 spans 16 amino acids. Unmatched junction bases numbered 3, after V lost 4 bases and J lost 3 bases. The germline gives CDR1 SGHTA, CDR2 FQGTGA.

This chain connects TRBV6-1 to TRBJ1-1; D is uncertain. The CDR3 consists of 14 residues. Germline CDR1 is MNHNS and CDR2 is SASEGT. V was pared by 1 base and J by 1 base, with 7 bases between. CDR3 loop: CASSEVAGNTEAFF. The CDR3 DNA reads TGTGCCAGCAGTGAAGTGGCAGGGAACACTGAAGCTTTCTTT.